One and the same sample provided the 25 T cell receptor beta chains below, sequenced in a study of long-term antiretroviral therapy in people with HIV. Runs used v3.0 of the immunoSEQ assay and were done at survey level. Sequencing used immunoSEQ multiplex PCR; TCRdb keeps in-frame clones, though not all of them. The sample has approximately 28,000 clones; 95% are singletons. The sample in question was unsorted PBMCs, obtained 5.3 years after starting antiretroviral therapy. The receptors here all came from a man aged 30-40 years with HIV.

The CDR3 here is CASTRRGRVGNQPQHF. The CDR3 DNA sequence: TGTGCCAGCACCCGACGGGGCAGGGTTGGCAATCAGCCCCAGCATTTT. The chain couples TRBV28 to TRBJ1-5, with D possibly matching TRBD1 (5 bases). The CDR3 is 16 residues long. V lost 7 bases and J lost 2, with 18 bases in between. Looked up from germline, CDR1 is MDHEN and CDR2 is SYDVKM.

The V gene is TRBV5-5, the J gene TRBJ2-7; D remains ambiguous. The CDR3 is made up of 13 amino acids. The V gene's germline CDR1 is SGHKS and CDR2 YYEKEE (reference sequence). V lost 0 bases, J lost 4 bases, and 8 bases lay in between. The CDR3 loop reads CASSLVHGYEQYF. The CDR3 bases are TGTGCCAGCAGCTTGGTACACGGTTACGAGCAGTACTTC.

The J gene is TRBJ2-1, the V gene TRBV6-6, with TRBD1 matching 7 bases. V lost 5 bases to trimming and J lost 7 bases; unmatched junction nucleotides: 11. The germline gives CDR1 MNHNY, CDR2 SVGAGI (reference sequence). The CDR3 contains 15 residues. The CDR3 DNA reads as TGTGCCAGCAGTCTGGAGAGGGGGCAAGGAAATGAGCAGTTCTTC. It specifies CASSLERGQGNEQFF.

The chain recombines TRBV2 with TRBJ2-5; TRBD1 might be the D (5 bases). The CDR3 extends over 13 amino acids. Trimming removed 3 bases from V and 0 bases from J, with 5 bases in between. Germline-derived CDR1 and CDR2 are SNHLY and FYNNEI. In nucleotides, the CDR3 is TGTGCCAGCAGTGACAGGGACCAAGAGACCCAGTACTTC. Translated: CASSDRDQETQYF.

The V gene is TRBV19, the J gene TRBJ2-1, with 12 nucleotides matching TRBD2. V was clipped by 5 bases and J by 5 bases; unmatched bases: 7. The CDR3 length is 16 residues. The germline V gene has CDR1 LNHDA and CDR2 SQIVND (reference sequence). The chain's CDR3 is CASSLAGGQRDNEQFF. CDR3 DNA: TGTGCCAGTAGTCTAGCGGGGGGGCAACGGGACAATGAGCAGTTCTTC.

V and J are TRBV7-2 and TRBJ2-4, with D maybe TRBD2 (6 bases). Germline V gene data show CDR1 as SGHTA and CDR2 as FQGNSA. The V gene lost 2 bases and the J gene lost 5 bases, with 13 bases spanning the gap. The CDR3 runs to 15 residues. This CDR3 reads CASSLYGGPQNIQYF. CDR3 DNA: TGTGCCAGCAGCTTATACGGAGGGCCGCAAAACATTCAGTACTTC.

This chain links TRBV14 with TRBJ2-2, with 12 bases matching TRBD2. From germline, CDR1 is SGHDN and CDR2 FVKESK. This CDR3 spans 17 amino acids. Germline trimming cut 4 bases from V and 4 bases from J; bases unmatched to any gene: 7. The CDR3 loop is CASSPRTSGAGTGELFF. CDR3 nucleotides: TGTGCCAGCAGCCCGCGGACTAGCGGGGCGGGCACCGGGGAGCTGTTTTTT. Looking up the rest from reference TRBV14 and TRBJ2-2 gives the full variable domain: EAGVTQFPSHSVIEKGQTVTLRCDPISGHDNLYWYRRVMGKEIKFLLHFVKESKQDESGMPNNRFLAERTGGTYSTLKVQPAELEDSGVYFCASSPRTSGAGTGELFFGEGSRLTVL.

The chain couples TRBV18 to TRBJ1-2; D call uncertain. Trimming shortened V by 4 bases and J by 4 bases, and 16 bases separated the two germline ends. The CDR3 extends over 15 amino acids. Per germline, CDR1 KGHSH and CDR2 LQKENI. The CDR3: CASSLAEGGIYGYTF. CDR3 sequence (DNA): TGTGCCAGCTCACTTGCAGAGGGAGGCATCTATGGCTACACCTTC.

This chain connects TRBV5-6 to TRBJ2-3, with 8 bases aligning to TRBD2. There are 17 residues in the CDR3. CDR1 SGHDT and CDR2 YYEEEE come from the germline V gene. V shed 0 bases, J shed 2 bases, and the junction held 8 bases outside the gene matches. The CDR3 spells CASSLARTSGITDTQYF. CDR3 bases: TGTGCCAGCAGCTTGGCTCGTACTAGCGGAATCACAGATACGCAGTATTTT.

The chain couples TRBV7-8 to TRBJ1-1, with D possibly being TRBD1 (5 bases). The CDR3 has 15 amino acids. CDR1 is SGHVS, CDR2 FQNEAQ, per germline. Trimming pared 5 bases from V and 2 bases from J, leaving 15 bases between. Written as DNA, the CDR3 is TGTGCCAGCAGCCGCTGGGGGATTACTAACACTGAAGCTTTCTTT. It translates to CASSRWGITNTEAFF. Full variable domain (outside the CDR3, taken from reference TRBV7-8 and TRBJ1-1): GAGVSQSPRYKVAKRGQDVALRCDPISGHVSLFWYQQALGQGPEFLTYFQNEAQLDKSGLPSDRFFAERPEGSVSTLKIQRTQQEDSAVYLCASSRWGITNTEAFFGQGTRLTVV.

V usage is TRBV5-1 and J usage is TRBJ2-1, with TRBD1 matching over 12 bases. Germline V CDR1 and CDR2: SGHRS, YFSETQ. The trim removed 4 bases at V and 7 bases at J, leaving 9 bases unmatched. This CDR3 has 16 residues. CDR3 region: CASSLGGTGGVNEQFF. As DNA, the CDR3 is TGCGCCAGCAGCCTGGGAGGGACAGGGGGCGTGAATGAGCAGTTCTTC. Variable domain in full (rest from reference TRBV5-1 and TRBJ2-1): KAGVTQTPRYLIKTRGQQVTLSCSPISGHRSVSWYQQTPGQGLQFLFEYFSETQRNKGNFPGRFSGRQFSNSRSEMNVSTLELGDSALYLCASSLGGTGGVNEQFFGPGTRLTVL.

The gene calls are TRBV11-2 and TRBJ2-5, with 8 bases identical to TRBD2. V shed 4 bases and J 4 bases; nucleotides not matched to a gene: 8. CDR1 is SGHAT and CDR2 is FQNNGV in the germline V gene. The CDR3 has 15 amino acids. The CDR3 sequence: CASSYTGLGSETQYF. CDR3 nucleotides: TGTGCCAGCAGCTACACGGGACTAGGTTCAGAGACCCAGTACTTC.

As DNA, the CDR3 is TGTGCCAGCAGCCCCCCCTCCGGGAGAACAGATACGCAGTATTTT. Protein product: CASSPPSGRTDTQYF. The chain uses TRBV7-2 and TRBJ2-3; TRBD2 might be the D (6 bases). This CDR3 region has 15 residues. Looked up from germline, CDR1 is SGHTA and CDR2 is FQGNSA. Trimming pared 5 bases from V and 3 bases from J, leaving 15 bases between.

The chain carries TRBV6-6 and TRBJ2-2; 9 positions agree with TRBD2. Trimming cost V 10 bases and J 6 bases; bases outside gene matches: 15. The CDR3 is 16 residues long. From germline, CDR1 is MNHNY and CDR2 SVGAGI (reference sequence). Written as DNA, the CDR3 is TGTGCCATCCGTACGGGGGCTAGCGGGGCAGCCGGGGAGCTGTTTTTT. It encodes CAIRTGASGAAGELFF.

DNA for the CDR3: TGTGCCAGCAGTGTACAGGGTACCTACGAGCAGTACTTC. Its protein product is CASSVQGTYEQYF. This chain joins TRBV6-1 and TRBJ2-7, with a weak D call TRBD1 (6 bases). The V end lost 4 bases, the J end lost 2 bases, and 9 bases lay between the germline ends. CDR3 length: 13 amino acids. Germline-derived CDR1 and CDR2 are MNHNS and SASEGT.

The V call is TRBV29-1, the J call TRBJ2-4; TRBD1 matches 7 bases. Germline values: CDR1 SQVTM, CDR2 ANQGSEA. The CDR3 runs 14 residues. V gave up 7 bases and J gave up 3 bases; unmatched junction bases: 9. The DNA for the CDR3 is TGCAGCGCCCGAACCGGGACAGTCAAAAACATTCAGTACTTC. This codes for CSARTGTVKNIQYF.

V and J are TRBV6-1 and TRBJ1-1; D possibly corresponds to TRBD1 (5 bases). The germline CDR1 and CDR2 sequences are MNHNS and SASEGT. CDR3 length: 14 amino acids. V lost 4 bases to trimming and J lost 1 base, with 10 bases between them. The DNA of the CDR3 is TGTGCCAGCAGTGTTGGGGGGGGGAACACTGAAGCTTTCTTT. This translates into CASSVGGGNTEAFF.

This rearrangement joins TRBV7-9 to TRBJ2-3, with TRBD2 matching over 9 bases. CDR1 and CDR2 (germline): SEHNR, FQNEAQ (reference sequence). This CDR3 is 15 amino acids long. J lost 5 bases, V lost 5 bases, and 8 bases had no gene match. The CDR3 loop is CASSTLAGVVDTQYF. The CDR3 DNA reads as TGTGCCAGCAGCACTTTAGCGGGAGTGGTAGATACGCAGTATTTT.

The chain recombines TRBV19 with TRBJ1-5; D is unresolved. The V and J ends lost 8 bases and 4 bases respectively, with 9 bases between them. Germline assignment: CDR1 LNHDA and CDR2 SQIVND (reference sequence). The CDR3 spans 12 residues. This CDR3 reads CASLSNNQPQHF. CDR3 DNA sequence: TGTGCCAGTTTGAGTAATAATCAGCCCCAGCATTTT.

In the case of this clone: Compared with germline, one end of the junction differs, possibly owing to a read error. The chain employs TRBV4-1 and TRBJ2-3; D remains ambiguous. Per the germline V gene, CDR1 is MGHRA and CDR2 is YSYEKL. CDR3 length equals 12 residues. The CDR3 spells CASSQGRDTQYF. CDR3 nucleotides: TGCGCCAGCAGTCAAGGAAGGGATACGCAGTATTTT.

The V gene is TRBV5-6, the J gene TRBJ2-2; 7 positions match TRBD1. The CDR3 sequence is 18 residues long. V shed 0 bases and J 3 bases; nucleotides not matched to a gene: 11. Germline-derived CDR1 and CDR2 are SGHDT and YYEEEE. The CDR3 region is CASSLEVRGQEDTGELFF. The CDR3 DNA reads as TGTGCCAGCAGCTTGGAAGTACGTGGACAGGAGGACACCGGGGAGCTGTTTTTT.

The chain recombines TRBV19 with TRBJ1-2; D remains unclear. The germline CDR1 and CDR2 sequences are LNHDA and SQIVND (reference sequence). V was trimmed by 3 bases and J by 1 base, leaving 9 bases between them. There are 14 residues in the CDR3. The CDR3 coding sequence is TGTGCCAGTAGTATTCAGGAGCTTAACTATGGCTACACCTTC. It yields the protein CASSIQELNYGYTF.

Only one count was recorded for this clone. The chain joins TRBV6-1 to TRBJ2-5; D unclear. V lost 2 bases and J 1 base, leaving 8 bases between the germline ends. Germline-derived CDR1 and CDR2 are MNHNS and SASEGT. The CDR3 is 14 amino acids. CDR3 coding DNA: TGTGCCAGCAGTGAAAGCCGGGTCCAAGAGACCCAGTACTTC. Translation gives CASSESRVQETQYF.

The chain recombines TRBV5-1 with TRBJ2-1; TRBD1 matches at 9 bases. This CDR3 spans 16 amino acids. Germline CDR1 reads SGHRS; CDR2 reads YFSETQ. V dropped 0 bases and J dropped 3; count of bases not matched to a gene: 4. CDR3 protein: CASSLVGTGIYNEQFF. In DNA form, the CDR3 reads TGCGCCAGCAGCTTGGTTGGGACAGGGATCTACAATGAGCAGTTCTTC. The full variable domain, rest sourced from reference TRBV5-1 and TRBJ2-1, is KAGVTQTPRYLIKTRGQQVTLSCSPISGHRSVSWYQQTPGQGLQFLFEYFSETQRNKGNFPGRFSGRQFSNSRSEMNVSTLELGDSALYLCASSLVGTGIYNEQFFGPGTRLTVL.

J is TRBJ2-7 and V is TRBV27; 11 bases fit TRBD1. Germline trimming cut 6 bases from V and 9 bases from J; bases unmatched to any gene: 10. Germline CDR1 MNHEY, CDR2 SMNVEV (reference sequence). CDR3 length: 14 amino acids. The CDR3 protein is CASRLRDRGTRQYF. Here the CDR3 DNA reads TGTGCCAGCAGACTCCGGGACAGGGGGACTCGGCAGTACTTC.